This record looks at one TCR beta chain sequence and its context. In terms of age and location, participants ranged from roughly 18 to 90 years and lived in under 30 US areas. Grouping used clinical history reported by participants in a survey and questionnaire. The data were taken from a study of blood T cell repertoires in COVID-19. Deletions cut 0 bases from V and 1 base from J, with 7 bases between. CDR1 and CDR2 from the germline V gene are LGHNA and YSLEER. CDR3 length equals 15 residues. The authors' processing: Nucleated cell counts were estimated from reference gene primer amplification. Sequenced by immunoSEQ multiplex PCR; TCRdb stores in-frame clones only, minus some. The V and J calls and the clone size are those of that table, but D and trimming were determined from the DNA. The sample lists 200,000 to 300,000 clones, about nine tenths occurring once.

Sequenced input: PBMCs or T cells enriched from blood (not recorded which). The chain carries TRBV4-3 and TRBJ1-3, with D unresolved. This TCR was sampled from a young woman who had recovered from COVID-19. For the CDR3, the DNA is TGCGCCAGCAGCCAAGATCCCTTGTCTGGAAACACCATATATTTT. It is translated as CASSQDPLSGNTIYF.